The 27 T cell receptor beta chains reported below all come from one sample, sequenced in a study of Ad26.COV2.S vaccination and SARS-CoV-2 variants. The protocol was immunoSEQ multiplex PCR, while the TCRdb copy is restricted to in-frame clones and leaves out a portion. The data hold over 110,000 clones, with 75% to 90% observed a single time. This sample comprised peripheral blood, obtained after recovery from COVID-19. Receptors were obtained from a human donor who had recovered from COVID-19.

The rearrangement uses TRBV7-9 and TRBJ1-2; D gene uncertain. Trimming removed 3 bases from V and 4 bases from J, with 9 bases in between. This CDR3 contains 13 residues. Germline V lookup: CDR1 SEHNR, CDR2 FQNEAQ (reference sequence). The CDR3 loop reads CASSLTQAYGYTF. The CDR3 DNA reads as TGTGCCAGCAGCTTGACCCAGGCCTATGGCTACACCTTC.

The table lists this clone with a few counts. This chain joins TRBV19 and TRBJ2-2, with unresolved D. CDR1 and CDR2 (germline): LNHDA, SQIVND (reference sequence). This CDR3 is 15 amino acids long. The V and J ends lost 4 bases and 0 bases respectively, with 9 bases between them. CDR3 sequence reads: CASSTGLTNTGELFF. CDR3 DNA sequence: TGTGCCAGTAGTACTGGGCTTACGAACACCGGGGAGCTGTTTTTT.

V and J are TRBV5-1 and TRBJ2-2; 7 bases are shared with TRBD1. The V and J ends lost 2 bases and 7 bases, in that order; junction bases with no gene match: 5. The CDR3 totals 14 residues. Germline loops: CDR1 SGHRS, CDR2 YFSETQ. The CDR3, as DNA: TGCGCCAGCAGCTTTCAGGGGGTGGACGGGGAGCTGTTTTTT. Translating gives CASSFQGVDGELFF.

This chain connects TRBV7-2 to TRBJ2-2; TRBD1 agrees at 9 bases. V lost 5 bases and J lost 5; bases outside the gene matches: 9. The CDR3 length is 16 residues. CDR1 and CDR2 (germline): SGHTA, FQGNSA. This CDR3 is CASSEPGTGSTGELFF. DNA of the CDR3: TGTGCCAGCAGCGAACCCGGGACAGGGAGTACCGGGGAGCTGTTTTTT.

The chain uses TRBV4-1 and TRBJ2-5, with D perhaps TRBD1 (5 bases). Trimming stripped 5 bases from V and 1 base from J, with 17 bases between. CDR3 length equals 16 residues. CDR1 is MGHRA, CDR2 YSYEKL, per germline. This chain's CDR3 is CASSDEWGSTQETQYF. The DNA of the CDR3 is TGCGCCAGCAGCGACGAATGGGGCAGCACCCAAGAGACCCAGTACTTC.

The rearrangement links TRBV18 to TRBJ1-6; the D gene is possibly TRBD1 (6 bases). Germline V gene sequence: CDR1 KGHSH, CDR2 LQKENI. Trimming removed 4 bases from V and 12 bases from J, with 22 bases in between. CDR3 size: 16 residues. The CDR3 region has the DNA TGTGCCAGCTCACTTTACAGGGAAAGTCCGATAAAACCCCTCCACTTT. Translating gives CASSLYRESPIKPLHF. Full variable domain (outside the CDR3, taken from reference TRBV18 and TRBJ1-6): NAGVMQNPRHLVRRRGQEARLRCSPMKGHSHVYWYRQLPEEGLKFMVYLQKENIIDESGMPKERFSAEFPKEGPSILRIQQVVRGDSAAYFCASSLYRESPIKPLHFGNGTRLTVT.

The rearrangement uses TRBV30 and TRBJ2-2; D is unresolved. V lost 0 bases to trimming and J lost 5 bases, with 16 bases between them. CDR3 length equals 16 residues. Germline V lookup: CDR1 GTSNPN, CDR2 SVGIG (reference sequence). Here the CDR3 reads CAWSVPVGIGTGELFF. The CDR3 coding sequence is TGTGCCTGGAGTGTACCGGTAGGGATCGGGACCGGGGAGCTGTTTTTT.

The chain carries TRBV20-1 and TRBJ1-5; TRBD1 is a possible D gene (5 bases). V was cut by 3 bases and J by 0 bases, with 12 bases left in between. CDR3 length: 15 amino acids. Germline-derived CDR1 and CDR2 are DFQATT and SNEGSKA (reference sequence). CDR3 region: CSASYGANSNQPQHF. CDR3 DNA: TGCAGTGCTAGTTACGGGGCGAATAGCAATCAGCCCCAGCATTTT.

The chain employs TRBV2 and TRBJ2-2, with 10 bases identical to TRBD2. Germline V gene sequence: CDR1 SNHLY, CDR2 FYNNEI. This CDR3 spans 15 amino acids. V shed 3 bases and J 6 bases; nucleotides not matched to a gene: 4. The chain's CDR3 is CASSDWLAGAGELFF. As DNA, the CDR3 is TGTGCCAGCAGTGATTGGCTAGCGGGGGCCGGGGAGCTGTTTTTT. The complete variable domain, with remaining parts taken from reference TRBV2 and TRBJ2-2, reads EPEVTQTPSHQVTQMGQEVILRCVPISNHLYFYWYRQILGQKVEFLVSFYNNEISEKSEIFDDQFSVERPDGSNFTLKIRSTKLEDSAMYFCASSDWLAGAGELFFGEGSRLTVL.

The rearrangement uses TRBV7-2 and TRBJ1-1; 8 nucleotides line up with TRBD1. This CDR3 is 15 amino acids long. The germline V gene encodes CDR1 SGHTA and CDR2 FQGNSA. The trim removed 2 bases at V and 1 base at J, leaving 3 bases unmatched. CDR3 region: CASSLPGQANTEAFF. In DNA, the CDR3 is TGTGCCAGCAGCTTACCGGGACAGGCGAACACTGAAGCTTTCTTT.

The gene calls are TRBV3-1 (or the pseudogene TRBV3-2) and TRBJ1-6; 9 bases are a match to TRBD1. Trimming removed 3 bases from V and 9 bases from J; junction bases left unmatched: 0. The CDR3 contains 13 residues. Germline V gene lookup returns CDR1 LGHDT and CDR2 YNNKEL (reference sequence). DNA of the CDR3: TGTGCCAGCAGCCAGACAGGGGGTTCACCCCTCCACTTT. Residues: CASSQTGGSPLHF.

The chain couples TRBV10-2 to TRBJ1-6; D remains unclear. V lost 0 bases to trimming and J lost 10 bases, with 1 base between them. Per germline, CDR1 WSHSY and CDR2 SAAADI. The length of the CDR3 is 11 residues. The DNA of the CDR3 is TGCGCCAGCAGTGAGTCATCACCCCTCCACTTT. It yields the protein CASSESSPLHF.

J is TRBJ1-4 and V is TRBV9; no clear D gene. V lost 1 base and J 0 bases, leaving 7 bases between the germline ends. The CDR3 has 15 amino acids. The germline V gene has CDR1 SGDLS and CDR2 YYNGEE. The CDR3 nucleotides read TGTGCCAGCAGCGTATCCGGAGCAACTAATGAAAAACTGTTTTTT. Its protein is CASSVSGATNEKLFF. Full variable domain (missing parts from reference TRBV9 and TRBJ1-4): DSGVTQTPKHLITATGQRVTLRCSPRSGDLSVYWYQQSLDQGLQFLIQYYNGEERAKGNILERFSAQQFPDLHSELNLSSLELGDSALYFCASSVSGATNEKLFFGSGTQLSVL.

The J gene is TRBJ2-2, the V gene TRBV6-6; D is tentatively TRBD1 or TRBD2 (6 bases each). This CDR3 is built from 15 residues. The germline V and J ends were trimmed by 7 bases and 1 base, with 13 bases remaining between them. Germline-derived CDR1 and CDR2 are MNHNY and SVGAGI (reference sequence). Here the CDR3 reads CASTPRGVNTGELFF. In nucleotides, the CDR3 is TGTGCCAGCACCCCTAGGGGGGTGAACACCGGGGAGCTGTTTTTT.

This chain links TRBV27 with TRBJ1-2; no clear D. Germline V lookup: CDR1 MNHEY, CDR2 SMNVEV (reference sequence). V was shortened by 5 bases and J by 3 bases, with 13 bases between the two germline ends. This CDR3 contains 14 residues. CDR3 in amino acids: CASSPGLEYYGYTF. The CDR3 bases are TGTGCCAGCAGTCCCGGGCTAGAGTACTATGGCTACACCTTC.

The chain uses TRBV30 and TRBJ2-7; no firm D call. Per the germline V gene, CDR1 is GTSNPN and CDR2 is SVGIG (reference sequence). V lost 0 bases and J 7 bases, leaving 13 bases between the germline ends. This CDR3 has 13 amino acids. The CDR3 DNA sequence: TGTGCCTGGAGTGTACGGCACCGTGGGGAGCAGTACTTC. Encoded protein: CAWSVRHRGEQYF.

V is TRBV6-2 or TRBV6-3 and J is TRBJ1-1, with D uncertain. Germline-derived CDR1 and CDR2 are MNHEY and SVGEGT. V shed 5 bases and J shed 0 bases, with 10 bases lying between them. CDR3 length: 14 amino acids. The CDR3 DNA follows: TGTGCCAGCAGTCGGGCAAAAATGAACACTGAAGCTTTCTTT. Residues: CASSRAKMNTEAFF.

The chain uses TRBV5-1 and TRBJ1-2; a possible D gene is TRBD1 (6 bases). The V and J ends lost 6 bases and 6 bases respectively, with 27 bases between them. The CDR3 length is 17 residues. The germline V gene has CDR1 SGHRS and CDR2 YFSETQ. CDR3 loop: CASTTGAKRCGNDGYTF. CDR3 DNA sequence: TGCGCCAGCACAACGGGGGCCAAACGGTGCGGGAACGATGGCTACACCTTC.

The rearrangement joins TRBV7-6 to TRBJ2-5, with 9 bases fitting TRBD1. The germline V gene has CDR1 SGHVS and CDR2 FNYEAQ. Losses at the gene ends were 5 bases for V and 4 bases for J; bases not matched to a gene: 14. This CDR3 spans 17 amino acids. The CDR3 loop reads CASSNPPPGTGRETQYF. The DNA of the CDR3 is TGTGCCAGCAGCAACCCCCCCCCGGGGACAGGGAGAGAGACCCAGTACTTC.

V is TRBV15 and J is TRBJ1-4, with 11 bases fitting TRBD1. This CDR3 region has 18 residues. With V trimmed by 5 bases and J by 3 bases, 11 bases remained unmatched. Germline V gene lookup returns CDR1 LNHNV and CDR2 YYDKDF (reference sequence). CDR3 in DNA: TGTGCCACCAGCCCCCCCGTGGACAGGGGGCTGGCTAATGAAAAACTGTTTTTT. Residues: CATSPPVDRGLANEKLFF.

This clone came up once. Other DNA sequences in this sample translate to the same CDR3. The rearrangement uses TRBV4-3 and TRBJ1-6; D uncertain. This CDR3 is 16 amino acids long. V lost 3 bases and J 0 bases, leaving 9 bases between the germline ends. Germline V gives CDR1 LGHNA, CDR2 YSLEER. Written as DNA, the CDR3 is TGCGCCAGCAGCCAGAGAGTCAGCTCCTATAATTCACCCCTCCACTTT. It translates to CASSQRVSSYNSPLHF.

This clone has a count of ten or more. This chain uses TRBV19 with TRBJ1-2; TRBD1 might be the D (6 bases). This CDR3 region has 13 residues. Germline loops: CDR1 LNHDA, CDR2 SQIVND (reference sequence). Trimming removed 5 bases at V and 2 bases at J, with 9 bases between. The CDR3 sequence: CASSWTANYGYTF. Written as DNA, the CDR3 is TGTGCCAGTAGTTGGACAGCCAACTATGGCTACACCTTC.

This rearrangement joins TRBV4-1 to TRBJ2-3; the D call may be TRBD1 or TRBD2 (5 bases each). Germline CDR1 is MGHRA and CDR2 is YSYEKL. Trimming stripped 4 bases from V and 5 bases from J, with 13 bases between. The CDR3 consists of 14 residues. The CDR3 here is CASSPRQRGDTQYF. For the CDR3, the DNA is TGCGCCAGCAGCCCACGCCAGAGGGGAGATACGCAGTATTTT.

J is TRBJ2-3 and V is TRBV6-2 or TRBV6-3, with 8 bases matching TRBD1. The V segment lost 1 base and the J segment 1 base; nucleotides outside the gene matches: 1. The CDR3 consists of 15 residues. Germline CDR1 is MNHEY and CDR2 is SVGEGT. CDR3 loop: CASSYLGQGTDTQYF. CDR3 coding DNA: TGTGCCAGCAGTTACTTGGGACAGGGCACAGATACGCAGTATTTT.

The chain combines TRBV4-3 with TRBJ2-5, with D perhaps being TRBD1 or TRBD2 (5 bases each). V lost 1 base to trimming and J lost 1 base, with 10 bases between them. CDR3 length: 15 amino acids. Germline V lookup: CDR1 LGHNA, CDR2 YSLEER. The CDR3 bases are TGCGCCAGCAGCCAAGGGACGGGGCCCCAAGAGACCCAGTACTTC. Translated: CASSQGTGPQETQYF.

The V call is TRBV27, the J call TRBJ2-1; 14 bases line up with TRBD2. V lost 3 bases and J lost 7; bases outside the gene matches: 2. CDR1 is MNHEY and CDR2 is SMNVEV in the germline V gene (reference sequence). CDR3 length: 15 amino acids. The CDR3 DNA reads TGTGCCAGCAGTTTTCGACTAGCGGGGGGGAATGAGCAGTTCTTC. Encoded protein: CASSFRLAGGNEQFF.

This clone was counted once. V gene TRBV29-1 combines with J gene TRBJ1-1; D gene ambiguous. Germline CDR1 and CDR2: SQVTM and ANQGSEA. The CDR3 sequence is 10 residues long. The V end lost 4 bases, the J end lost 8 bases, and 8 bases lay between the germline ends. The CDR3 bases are TGCAGCGTTGTTCAGACAGAAGCTTTCTTT. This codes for CSVVQTEAFF. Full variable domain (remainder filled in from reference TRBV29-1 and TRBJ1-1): SAVISQKPSRDICQRGTSLTIQCQVDSQVTMMFWYRQQPGQSLTLIATANQGSEATYESGFVIDKFPISRPNLTFSTLTVSNMSPEDSSIYLCSVVQTEAFFGQGTRLTVV.